The TCR beta chain described here comes from a study of cytomegalovirus exposure and HLA in healthy donors. This clone turned up a few times. Both 60 Vbeta primers and 13 Jbeta primers went into the PCR. Generated by immunoSEQ multiplex PCR, the TCRdb table keeps only in-frame clones and is missing some. Of 150,000 to 200,000 clones listed, approximately 78% are singletons. Trimming took 4 bases from V and 1 from J, leaving 10 bases between them. Germline V CDR1 and CDR2: SGHDN, FVKESK. The CDR3 totals 14 residues. The sequencing sample was made of PBMCs. This receptor was obtained from a human donor in good health. The rearrangement joins TRBV14 to TRBJ1-1; D is uncertain. CDR3 region: CASSLGLQNTEAFF. The CDR3 DNA reads as TGTGCCAGCAGCCTTGGGCTCCAGAACACTGAAGCTTTCTTT. Drawing the rest from reference TRBV14 and TRBJ1-1, the complete variable domain is EAGVTQFPSHSVIEKGQTVTLRCDPISGHDNLYWYRRVMGKEIKFLLHFVKESKQDESGMPNNRFLAERTGGTYSTLKVQPAELEDSGVYFCASSLGLQNTEAFFGQGTRLTVV.